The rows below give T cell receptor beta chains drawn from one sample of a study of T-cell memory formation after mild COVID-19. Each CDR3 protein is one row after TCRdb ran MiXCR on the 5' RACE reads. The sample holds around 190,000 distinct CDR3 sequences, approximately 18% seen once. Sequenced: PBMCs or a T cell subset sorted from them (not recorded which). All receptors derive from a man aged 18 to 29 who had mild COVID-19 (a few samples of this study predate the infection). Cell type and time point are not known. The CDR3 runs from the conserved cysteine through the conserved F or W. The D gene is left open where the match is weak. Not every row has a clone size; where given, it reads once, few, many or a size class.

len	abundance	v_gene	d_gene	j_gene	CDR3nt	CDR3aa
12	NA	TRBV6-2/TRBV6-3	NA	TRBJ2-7	TGTGCCAGCAGAGGGACACACTACGAGCAGTACTTC	CASRGTHYEQYF
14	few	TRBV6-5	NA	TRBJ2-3	TGTGCCAGCAGCCTCGGGTCTCTGGGGGATACGCAGTATTTT	CASSLGSLGDTQYF
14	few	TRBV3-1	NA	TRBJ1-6	TGTGCCAGCAGAAGACAAGAGGCGAATTCACCCCTCCACTTT	CASRRQEANSPLHF
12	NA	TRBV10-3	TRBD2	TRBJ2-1	TGTGCCATCAACAGCGGGGGCAATGAGCAGTTCTTC	CAINSGGNEQFF
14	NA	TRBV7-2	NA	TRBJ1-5	TGTGCCAGCAGCCCAGGAGAGATCAATCAGCCCCAGCATTTT	CASSPGEINQPQHF
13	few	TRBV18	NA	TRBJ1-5	TGTGCCAGCTCTAACCAACAGGACCAGCCCCAGCATTTT	CASSNQQDQPQHF
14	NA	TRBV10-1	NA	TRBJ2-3	TGCGCCAGCAAGGACAGCCAAAGCACAGATACGCAGTATTTT	CASKDSQSTDTQYF
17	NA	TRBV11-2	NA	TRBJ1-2	TGTGCCAGCAGCTCGGATCCGTTTGGGGGCCTATCTCATGGCTACACCTTC	CASSSDPFGGLSHGYTF
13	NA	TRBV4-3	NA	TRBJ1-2	TGCGCCAGCAGCCAAGCAGGGTTAAACGGCTACACCTTC	CASSQAGLNGYTF
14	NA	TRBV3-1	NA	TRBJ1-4	TGTGCCAGCAGCCACCTACAGGGAAATGAAAAACTGTTTTTT	CASSHLQGNEKLFF
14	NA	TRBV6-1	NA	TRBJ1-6	TGTGCCAGCCGGGATGGCAGGGGTAATTCACCCCTCCACTTT	CASRDGRGNSPLHF
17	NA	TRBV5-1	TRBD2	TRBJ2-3	TGCGCCAGCAGCTTGGGGGCCGGGACTAGCACCGCAGATACGCAGTATTTT	CASSLGAGTSTADTQYF
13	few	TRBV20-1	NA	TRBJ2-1	TGCAGTGCTAGAGATGGGCCGTACAATGAGCAGTTCTTC	CSARDGPYNEQFF
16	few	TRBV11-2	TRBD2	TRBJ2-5	TGTGCCAGCAGCCCCCCTCTAGCGGGGGTGTCAGAGACCCAGTACTTC	CASSPPLAGVSETQYF
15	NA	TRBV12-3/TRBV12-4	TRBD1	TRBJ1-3	TGTGCCAGCGCACGCTCGGGACAGGTCGGGAACACCATATATTTT	CASARSGQVGNTIYF
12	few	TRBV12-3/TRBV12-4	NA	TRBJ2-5	TGTGCCAGTCGCTGGGAGGCGGAGACCCAGTACTTC	CASRWEAETQYF
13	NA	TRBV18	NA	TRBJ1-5	TGTGCCAGCTCCCTACAGGGATATCAGCCCCAGCATTTT	CASSLQGYQPQHF
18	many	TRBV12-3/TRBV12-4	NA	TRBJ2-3	TGTGCCAGCAGTTTAAAGTCACAGGGTGTACTCCTCCTCCATACGCAGTATTTT	CASSLKSQGVLLLHTQYF
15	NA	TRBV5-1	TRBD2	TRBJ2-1	TGCGCCAGCAGCGACGGGGGGAGCTCCTACAATGAGCAGTTCTTC	CASSDGGSSYNEQFF
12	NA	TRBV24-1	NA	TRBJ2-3	TGTGCCACCAGTGACCGGGGGTGGGCGCAGTATTTT	CATSDRGWAQYF
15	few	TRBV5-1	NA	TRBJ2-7	TGCGCCAGCAGCTTGGCTGCGGGGCAACCCTACGAGCAGTACTTC	CASSLAAGQPYEQYF
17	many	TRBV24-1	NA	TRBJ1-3	TGTGCCACCAGTGAGGGAACGACAGGACGCTCTGGAAACACCATATATTTT	CATSEGTTGRSGNTIYF
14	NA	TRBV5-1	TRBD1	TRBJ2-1	TGCGCCAGCAGCTTAGGACAGGACCACAATGAGCAGTTCTTC	CASSLGQDHNEQFF
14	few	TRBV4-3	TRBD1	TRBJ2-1	TGCGCCAGCAGCCGGGACAGCAGGACAGATGAGCAGTTCTTC	CASSRDSRTDEQFF
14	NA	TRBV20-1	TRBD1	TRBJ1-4	TGCAGTGCTGAGCAGGGGGGCCTTAATGAAAAACTGTTTTTT	CSAEQGGLNEKLFF
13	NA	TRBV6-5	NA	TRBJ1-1	TGTGCCAGCAGTAGCAGAATGAACACTGAAGCTTTCTTT	CASSSRMNTEAFF
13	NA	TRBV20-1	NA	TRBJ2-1	TGCAGTGCTAAGGGGAGCTCCTACAATGAGCAGTTCTTC	CSAKGSSYNEQFF
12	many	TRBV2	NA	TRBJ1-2	TGTGCCAGCAGTGACAGGTTATATGGCTACACCTTC	CASSDRLYGYTF
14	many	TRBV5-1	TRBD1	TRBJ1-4	TGCGCCAGCAGTTACCAGGGGGCTGATGAAAAACTGTTTTTT	CASSYQGADEKLFF
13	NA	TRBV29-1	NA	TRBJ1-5	TGCAGCGTTGAACAGGGAGGCGGTCAGCCCCAGCATTTT	CSVEQGGGQPQHF
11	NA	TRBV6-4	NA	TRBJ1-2	TGTGCCAGCGGCCGGACACAAAAGTACACCTTC	CASGRTQKYTF
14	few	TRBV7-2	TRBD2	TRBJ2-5	TGTGCCAGCAGCTCACACGGGAGGCCGGAGACCCAGTACTTC	CASSSHGRPETQYF
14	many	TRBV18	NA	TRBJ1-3	TGTGCCAGCTCACCAACGGGATTTGGAAACACCATATATTTT	CASSPTGFGNTIYF
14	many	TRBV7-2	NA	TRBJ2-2	TGTGCCAGCAGCCGGGACGGGAACACCGGGGAGCTGTTTTTT	CASSRDGNTGELFF
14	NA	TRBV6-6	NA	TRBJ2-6	TGTGCCAGCAGTTACCCCTCGACGTCCAACGTCCTGACTTTC	CASSYPSTSNVLTF
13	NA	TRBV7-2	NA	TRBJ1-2	TGTGCCAGCAGCTGGCGGCATAACTATGGCTACACCTTC	CASSWRHNYGYTF
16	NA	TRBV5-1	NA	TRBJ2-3	TGCGCCAGCAGCTTGACTAGCATGAAAGGGGCAGATACGCAGTATTTT	CASSLTSMKGADTQYF
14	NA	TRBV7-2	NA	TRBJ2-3	TGTGCCAGCAGCTTAGCGCCCGCGGGAGATACGCAGTATTTT	CASSLAPAGDTQYF
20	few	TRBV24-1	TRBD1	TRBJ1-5	TGTGCCACCAGTGATTTTTCGGGACAGGGGAACCCTTTTAGCAATCAGCCCCAGCATTTT	CATSDFSGQGNPFSNQPQHF
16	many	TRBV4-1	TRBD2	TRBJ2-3	TGCGCCAGCACCCGGACTGGGGGACTAGGGCTAGATACGCAGTATTTT	CASTRTGGLGLDTQYF
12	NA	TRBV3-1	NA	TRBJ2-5	TGTGCCAGCAGCCAAGTGGTGGAGACCCAGTACTTC	CASSQVVETQYF
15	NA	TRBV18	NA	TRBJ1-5	TGTGCCAGCTCACCAGGCGAGGGGAGCGGCCAGCCCCAGCATTTT	CASSPGEGSGQPQHF